The 23 T cell receptor beta chains below all came from one sample that was sequenced in a study of OX40 agonist ivuxolimab in advanced cancers. TCRdb keeps only in-frame clones here, not all; method: immunoSEQ multiplex PCR. The sample contains almost 85,000 clones, nearly 90% of which appear only once. This specimen was CD4+ or CD8+ T cells sorted from blood, taken in a trial of the OX40 agonist ivuxolimab. The receptors originated from an adult with an advanced solid tumor such as melanoma, head and neck, liver or kidney cancer.

This chain connects TRBV10-2 to TRBJ2-7; 9 nucleotides align to TRBD1. Germline V gene lookup returns CDR1 WSHSY and CDR2 SAAADI. There are 14 residues in the CDR3. J lost 5 bases, V lost 8 bases, and 10 bases had no gene match. CDR3 DNA: TGCGCCAGCGGCAGGAGGGACAGGGCCGACGAGCAGTACGTC. Translating gives CASGRRDRADEQYV.

The chain links TRBV7-3 to TRBJ2-1, with 9 bases fitting TRBD2. The CDR3 totals 15 residues. The V gene's germline CDR1 is SGHTA and CDR2 FQGTGA. The V gene end was trimmed by 4 bases and the J gene end by 3 bases; junction bases not matched to a gene: 4. The CDR3 DNA reads as TGTGCCAGCAGCTCTAGCGGGGCGATCTACAATGAGCAGTTCTTC. It translates to CASSSSGAIYNEQFF.

The chain couples TRBV28 to TRBJ2-7; perhaps TRBD1 as D (6 bases). Germline CDR1 MDHEN, CDR2 SYDVKM. The CDR3 is 16 amino acids. Trimming stripped 6 bases from V and 0 bases from J, with 18 bases between. The CDR3 loop is CASSLPGTKSSYEQYF. In DNA, the CDR3 is TGTGCCAGCAGCCTCCCCGGGACAAAAAGCTCCTACGAGCAGTACTTC.

This chain links TRBV5-4 with TRBJ1-1; TRBD1 aligns across 7 bases. V was pared by 0 bases and J by 2 bases, with 4 bases of the junction left unmatched. Germline V gene sequence: CDR1 SGHNT, CDR2 YYREEE (reference sequence). This CDR3 has 15 amino acids. The CDR3 DNA sequence: TGTGCCAGCAGCTTGGCCAGACAGGGCAACACTGAAGCTTTCTTT. It is translated as CASSLARQGNTEAFF.

This clone was observed a handful of times. The CDR3 bases are TGTGCCAGCTCACCACCGTCTAGCGGGAGGGGATACAATGAGCAGTTCTTC. This translates into CASSPPSSGRGYNEQFF. The chain links TRBV18 to TRBJ2-1, with 12 bases lining up with TRBD2. Germline CDR1 and CDR2: KGHSH and LQKENI. The trim removed 0 bases at V and 4 bases at J, leaving 4 bases unmatched. This CDR3 has 17 amino acids.

The chain has TRBV11-1 and TRBJ1-2; 8 nucleotides line up with TRBD1. Germline trimming cut 5 bases from V and 4 bases from J; bases unmatched to any gene: 6. CDR1 SGHAT and CDR2 FQDESV come from the germline V gene (reference sequence). This CDR3 has 14 residues. The chain's CDR3 is CASSPRDRSYGYTF. The CDR3 region has the DNA TGTGCCAGCAGCCCCCGGGACAGGAGCTATGGCTACACCTTC.

The chain combines TRBV7-2 with TRBJ2-1; TRBD2 agrees at 7 bases. CDR1 SGHTA and CDR2 FQGNSA come from the germline V gene. The CDR3 runs 14 residues. J was trimmed by 15 bases and V by 6 bases; bases with no gene match: 17. The CDR3 sequence is CASSPRIWEGRRFF. In DNA, the CDR3 is TGTGCCAGCAGTCCACGGATCTGGGAGGGTCGTCGGTTCTTC.

This chain connects TRBV19 to TRBJ1-1; a weak D match, TRBD1 (6 bases). The CDR3 is made up of 12 amino acids. CDR1 is LNHDA and CDR2 is SQIVND in the germline V gene (reference sequence). V was clipped by 6 bases and J by 4 bases, with 9 bases between them. In DNA, the CDR3 is TGTGCCAGTAGCTGGGGGCGCACTGAAGCTTTCTTT. This gives the protein CASSWGRTEAFF.

The chain recombines TRBV19 with TRBJ2-5, with TRBD2 matching 12 bases. Germline assignment: CDR1 LNHDA and CDR2 SQIVND (reference sequence). The CDR3 is made up of 16 amino acids. V lost 4 bases to trimming and J lost 5 bases; unmatched junction nucleotides: 8. CDR3 sequence reads: CASSTRTSGTGETQYF. The CDR3 nucleotides are TGTGCCAGTAGTACCCGGACTAGCGGGACGGGGGAGACCCAGTACTTC.

The chain is built from TRBV30 and TRBJ2-1; 13 bases are shared with TRBD2. From germline, CDR1 is GTSNPN and CDR2 SVGIG (reference sequence). The CDR3 totals 15 residues. Germline trimming cut 1 base from V and 8 bases from J; bases unmatched to any gene: 5. The CDR3, as DNA: TGTGCCTGGAGTGCCGGACTAGCGGGAGTTGATGAGCAGTTCTTC. Residues: CAWSAGLAGVDEQFF. The whole variable domain, remainder taken from reference TRBV30 and TRBJ2-1, is SQTIHQWPATLVQPVGSPLSLECTVEGTSNPNLYWYRQAAGRGLQLLFYSVGIGQISSEVPQNLSASRPQDRQFILSSKKLLLSDSGFYLCAWSAGLAGVDEQFFGPGTRLTVL.

The chain recombines TRBV13 with TRBJ2-1; 9 nucleotides agree with TRBD2. Germline trimming cut 5 bases from V and 8 bases from J; bases unmatched to any gene: 13. Germline V lookup: CDR1 PRHDT, CDR2 FYEKMQ (reference sequence). The CDR3 consists of 16 residues. CDR3 loop: CASSGSGGSKRYEQFF. For the CDR3, the DNA is TGTGCCAGCAGCGGGAGCGGGGGGTCAAAGAGGTATGAGCAGTTCTTC.

The rearrangement joins TRBV7-2 to TRBJ2-1; D remains unclear. Trimming cost V 2 bases and J 3 bases, with 11 bases left between them. CDR3 size: 15 residues. Per germline, CDR1 SGHTA and CDR2 FQGNSA. The CDR3 DNA reads as TGTGCCAGCAGCTTAAACAGCAGGTACTACAATGAGCAGTTCTTC. As protein: CASSLNSRYYNEQFF.

This chain joins TRBV5-4 and TRBJ1-1; 9 bases are shared with TRBD1. With V trimmed by 2 bases and J by 8 bases, 10 bases remained unmatched. Germline V CDR1 and CDR2: SGHNT, YYREEE (reference sequence). The CDR3 covers 15 residues. CDR3 amino acids: CASSFSTGGVLEAFF. The CDR3 DNA sequence: TGTGCCAGCAGCTTTTCGACAGGGGGGGTTTTAGAAGCTTTCTTT.

V usage is TRBV6-1 and J usage is TRBJ2-6; 7 nucleotides line up with TRBD2. V lost 7 bases to trimming and J lost 2 bases; unmatched junction nucleotides: 5. The CDR3 is 15 residues long. The germline V gene has CDR1 MNHNS and CDR2 SASEGT. The CDR3 coding sequence is TGTGCCAGCAATTTTGGGGGGGCTGGGGCCAACGTCCTGACTTTC. Translating it yields CASNFGGAGANVLTF.

V and J are TRBV10-3 and TRBJ1-2; TRBD1 is a possible D gene (6 bases). The CDR3 runs to 13 residues. Trimming left V 0 bases short and J 13 bases short, with 15 bases between. CDR1 and CDR2 (germline): ENHRY, SYGVKD. The CDR3 sequence: CAISESKGGSSTF. CDR3 DNA: TGTGCCATCAGTGAGTCGAAGGGGGGCTCTTCCACCTTC.

This clone has a single count. This chain links TRBV6-1 with TRBJ1-1; D is uncertain. Deletions cut 6 bases from V and 1 base from J, with 12 bases between. Germline CDR1 is MNHNS and CDR2 is SASEGT. The CDR3 is made up of 14 amino acids. CDR3 in DNA: TGTGCCAGCAGGGTAAGCATATCGAACACTGAAGCTTTCTTT. Translation: CASRVSISNTEAFF.

The gene calls are TRBV28 and TRBJ2-3; D unclear. Trimming shortened V by 6 bases and J by 4 bases, and 17 bases separated the two germline ends. Germline V lookup: CDR1 MDHEN, CDR2 SYDVKM. The CDR3 sequence is 15 residues long. The CDR3 DNA reads TGTGCCAGCAGAGCAAACCCACCTTGGGCAGATACGCAGTATTTT. It yields the protein CASRANPPWADTQYF.

The V call is TRBV11-1, the J call TRBJ1-3; D call uncertain. The V and J ends lost 5 bases and 0 bases respectively, with 20 bases between them. Germline V gene sequence: CDR1 SGHAT, CDR2 FQDESV (reference sequence). The CDR3 consists of 18 residues. As DNA, the CDR3 is TGTGCCAGCAGCCGGATCCCTTTGACCGCGAGCTCTGGAAACACCATATATTTT. Protein product: CASSRIPLTASSGNTIYF. The variable domain in full, completed from reference TRBV11-1 and TRBJ1-3, reads EAEVAQSPRYKITEKSQAVAFWCDPISGHATLYWYRQILGQGPELLVQFQDESVVDDSQLPKDRFSAERLKGVDSTLKIQPAELGDSAMYLCASSRIPLTASSGNTIYFGEGSWLTVV.

This clone appeared a few times. The J gene is TRBJ2-7, the V gene TRBV7-2; 10 bases fit TRBD2. The CDR3 consists of 16 residues. Germline loops: CDR1 SGHTA, CDR2 FQGNSA. J was trimmed by 1 base and V by 7 bases; bases with no gene match: 10. In DNA form, the CDR3 reads TGTGCCAGCATTCCCGGGACTAGCGCCCCGTCCTACGAGCAGTACTTC. This sequence encodes CASIPGTSAPSYEQYF.

The chain has TRBV7-2 and TRBJ2-1; 7 nucleotides match TRBD1. Germline V gene sequence: CDR1 SGHTA, CDR2 FQGNSA. CDR3 length: 14 residues. With 5 bases clipped from V and 5 bases from J, the junction kept 6 bases outside the gene matches. This CDR3 reads CASSLRQGDNEQFF. Here the CDR3 DNA reads TGTGCCAGCAGCCTGCGACAGGGAGACAATGAGCAGTTCTTC.

The chain links TRBV18 to TRBJ1-1, with a possible D match to TRBD1 (5 bases). V was clipped by 0 bases and J by 3 bases, with 17 bases between them. Per the germline V gene, CDR1 is KGHSH and CDR2 is LQKENI. The CDR3 has 17 residues. CDR3 DNA sequence: TGTGCCAGCTCACCACCCGGACGGGGGGGGTGGGACACTGAAGCTTTCTTT. Translation gives CASSPPGRGGWDTEAFF.

The rearrangement joins TRBV4-3 to TRBJ2-7, with TRBD2 identical over 11 bases. V shed 0 bases, J shed 4 bases, and the junction held 5 bases outside the gene matches. The CDR3 totals 16 residues. Germline V CDR1 and CDR2: LGHNA, YSLEER. The CDR3 nucleotides read TGCGCCAGCAGCCAAGAGGGGCTAGCGGGAGGTTACGAGCAGTACTTC. Its translation is CASSQEGLAGGYEQYF.

This clone was recorded a few times. The gene calls are TRBV9 and TRBJ1-2; TRBD1 agrees at 7 bases. V lost 4 bases, J lost 8 bases, and 8 bases stayed unmatched. The CDR3 totals 13 residues. Germline values: CDR1 SGDLS, CDR2 YYNGEE. For the CDR3, the DNA is TGTGCCAGCAGCACCATGACAGGGTTCGGCTACACCTTC. Its translation is CASSTMTGFGYTF.